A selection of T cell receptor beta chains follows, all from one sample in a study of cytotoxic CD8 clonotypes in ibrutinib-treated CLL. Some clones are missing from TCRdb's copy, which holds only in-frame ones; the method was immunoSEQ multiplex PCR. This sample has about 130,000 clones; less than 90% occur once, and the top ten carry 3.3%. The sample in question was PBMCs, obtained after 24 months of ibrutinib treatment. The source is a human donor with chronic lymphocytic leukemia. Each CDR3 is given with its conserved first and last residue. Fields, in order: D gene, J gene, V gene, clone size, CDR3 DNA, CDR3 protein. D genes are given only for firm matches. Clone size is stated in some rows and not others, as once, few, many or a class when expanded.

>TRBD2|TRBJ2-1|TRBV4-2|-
TGTGCCAGCAGCCAAGTAGGGACTACCTCCTACAATGAGCAGTTCTTC
CASSQVGTTSYNEQFF
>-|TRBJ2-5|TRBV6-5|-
TGTGCCAGCAGTTACGATCGGACCCAGTACTTC
CASSYDRTQYF
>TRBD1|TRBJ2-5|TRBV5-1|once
TGCGCCAGCAGCCGGGGACAGAACGGTGAGACCCAGTACTTC
CASSRGQNGETQYF
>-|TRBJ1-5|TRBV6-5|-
TGTGCCAGCAGTAGGGACGGGGCCTCCAATCAGCCCCAGCATTTT
CASSRDGASNQPQHF
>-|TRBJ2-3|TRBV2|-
TGTGCCAGCAGTGAATCGGATACGCAGTATTTT
CASSESDTQYF
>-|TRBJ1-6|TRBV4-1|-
TGCGCCAGCAGCCAAGAAGGGAACAGGGTGAATTCACCCCTCCACTTT
CASSQEGNRVNSPLHF
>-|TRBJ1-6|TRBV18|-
TGTGCCAGCTCAGGGGGGATCAATTCACCCCTCCACTTT
CASSGGINSPLHF
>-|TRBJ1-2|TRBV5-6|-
TGTGCCAGCAGCGCCCGTCCGGCTTACAATAACTATGGCTACACCTTC
CASSARPAYNNYGYTF
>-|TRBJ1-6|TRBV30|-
TGTGCTAATGGATATGGGGCGTATAATTCACCCCTCCACTTT
CANGYGAYNSPLHF
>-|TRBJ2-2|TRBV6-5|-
TGTGCCAGCAGTTACTCATTCGGGGGATCCGGGGAGCTGTTTTTT
CASSYSFGGSGELFF
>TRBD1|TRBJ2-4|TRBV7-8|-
TGTGCCAGCAGCTTAAGGACAGGGCGAGCCAAAAACATTCAGTACTTC
CASSLRTGRAKNIQYF
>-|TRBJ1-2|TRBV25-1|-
TGTGCCAGCAGTGGGGCCCGGATGAATGGCTACACCTTC
CASSGARMNGYTF
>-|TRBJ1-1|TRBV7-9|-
TGTGCCAGCAGCTTTGGGGAGACAATGAACACTGAAGCTTTCTTT
CASSFGETMNTEAFF
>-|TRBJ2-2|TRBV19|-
TGTGCCAGTAGTAGACTGAACACCGGGGAGCTGTTTTTT
CASSRLNTGELFF
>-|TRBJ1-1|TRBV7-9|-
TGTGCCAGCAGCCCTGACTCGAACACTGAAGCTTTCTTT
CASSPDSNTEAFF
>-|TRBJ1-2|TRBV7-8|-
TGTGCCAGCAGCGCACGTCCGGGGGGCGCGAATGGCTACACCTTC
CASSARPGGANGYTF
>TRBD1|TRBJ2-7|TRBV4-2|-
TGTGCCAGCAGCCACCCGGGACAGGGAGACGAGCAGTACTTC
CASSHPGQGDEQYF
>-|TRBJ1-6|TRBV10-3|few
TGTGCCACCGCAGGGGTGGATTCACCCCTCCACTTT
CATAGVDSPLHF
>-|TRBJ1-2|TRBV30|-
TGTGCCTGGAGTGGGGACGGTAGTGACTATGGCTACACCTTC
CAWSGDGSDYGYTF
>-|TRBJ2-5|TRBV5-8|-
TGTGCCAGCAGCCAGAGGACAGAAGAGACCCAGTACTTC
CASSQRTEETQYF
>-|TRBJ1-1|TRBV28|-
TGTGCCAGCAGACGAACAGGGACCGCTGAAGCTTTCTTT
CASRRTGTAEAFF
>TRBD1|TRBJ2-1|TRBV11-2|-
TGTGCCAGCGGACTAACAGGGGGCCAGGACAATGAGCAGTTCTTC
CASGLTGGQDNEQFF
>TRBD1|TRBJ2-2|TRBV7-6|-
TGTGCCAGCAGCTCGGGGACAGGGACCACCGGGGAGCTGTTTTTT
CASSSGTGTTGELFF
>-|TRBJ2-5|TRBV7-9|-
TGTGCCAGCAGCTTAGTAGCAGGCCCGCAAGAGACCCAGTACTTC
CASSLVAGPQETQYF
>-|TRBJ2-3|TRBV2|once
TGTGCCAGCAGGGGTACTGGAGGCGCAGATACGCAGTATTTT
CASRGTGGADTQYF
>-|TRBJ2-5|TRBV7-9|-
TGTGCCAGCAGTCCAGCTAAGGAGACCCAGTACTTC
CASSPAKETQYF
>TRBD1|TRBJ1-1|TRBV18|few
TGTGCCAGCTCACCCACGACAGGGGGCAACACTGAAGCTTTCTTT
CASSPTTGGNTEAFF
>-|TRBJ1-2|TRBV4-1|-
TGCGCCAGCAGCCAAGAGGGCACCAGGACGGGCTACACCTTC
CASSQEGTRTGYTF
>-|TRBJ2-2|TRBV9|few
TGTGCCAGCAGCGTAGGGGCAGCGCCGAACACCGGGGAGCTGTTTTTT
CASSVGAAPNTGELFF
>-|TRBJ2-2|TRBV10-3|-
TGTGCCATCAGTGAAACGACAGCTTCGGACACCGGGGAGCTGTTTTTT
CAISETTASDTGELFF
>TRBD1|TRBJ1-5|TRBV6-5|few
TGTGCCAGCAGTTCCCTCCCAGGGGGAAATCAGCCCCAGCATTTT
CASSSLPGGNQPQHF
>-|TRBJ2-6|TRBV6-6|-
TGTGCCAGCAGTTACCCGCGGGGGGCCAACGTCCTGACTTTC
CASSYPRGANVLTF
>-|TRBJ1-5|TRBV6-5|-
TGTGCCAGCAGTGAAAATCAGCCCCAGCATTTT
CASSENQPQHF
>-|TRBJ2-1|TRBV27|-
TGTGCCAGCAGTTTAAGAGGGGCCCGGTACAATGAGCAGTTCTTC
CASSLRGARYNEQFF
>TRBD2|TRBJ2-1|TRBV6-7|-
TGTGCCAGCAGCGGCGGACTAGCGGGGGACAATGAGCAGTTCTTC
CASSGGLAGDNEQFF
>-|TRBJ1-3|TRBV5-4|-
TGTGCCAGCAGCACGGGGCGGCAGGGGTTCGGAAACACCATATATTTT
CASSTGRQGFGNTIYF
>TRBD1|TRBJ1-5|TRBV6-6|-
TGTGCCAGCAGTTCCACGGACAGGGCGTGGGGACCCCAGCATTTT
CASSSTDRAWGPQHF
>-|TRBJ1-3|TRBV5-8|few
TGTGCCAGCAGCTATATCAGTGGGACCTACAACGATGGAAACACCATATATTTT
CASSYISGTYNDGNTIYF
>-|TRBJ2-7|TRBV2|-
TGTGCCAGCAGTGAAGGGATAAGGGCCTACGAGCAGTACTTC
CASSEGIRAYEQYF
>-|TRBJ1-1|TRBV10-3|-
TGTGCCATCAGTGAGGGGCCCAGGGAAGCTTTCTTT
CAISEGPREAFF
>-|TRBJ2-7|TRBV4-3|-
TGCGCCAGCAGCCAAGACACGGTAAAGGGGGTCGAGCAGTACTTC
CASSQDTVKGVEQYF
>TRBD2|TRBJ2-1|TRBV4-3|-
TGCGCCAGCAGCCAAGCGCGGCCCCGGGGGGGTTCCTACAATGAGCAGTTCTTC
CASSQARPRGGSYNEQFF
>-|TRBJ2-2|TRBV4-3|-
TGCGCCAGCAGCGAACAGTCCCCCGGGGAGCTGTTTTTT
CASSEQSPGELFF
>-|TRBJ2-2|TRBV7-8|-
TGTGCCAGCAGCCAAAGCCCAGGGACGAGTAACACCGGGGAGCTGTTTTTT
CASSQSPGTSNTGELFF
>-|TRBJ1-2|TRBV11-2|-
TGTGCCAGCAGCTTAAGTAGCTCGACAGCTACTAACTATGGCTACACCTTC
CASSLSSSTATNYGYTF
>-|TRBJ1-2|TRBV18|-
TGTGCCAGCTCACCTGCGGGGCGGGATGGCTACACCTTC
CASSPAGRDGYTF
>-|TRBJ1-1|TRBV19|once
TGTGCCAGTAGTCCTGGTGGGGGTGTTAACACTGAAGCTTTCTTT
CASSPGGGVNTEAFF
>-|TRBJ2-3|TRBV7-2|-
TGTGCCAGCAGCTTAGCTGCCTCTTTGACAGCTAGCACAGATACGCAGTATTTT
CASSLAASLTASTDTQYF
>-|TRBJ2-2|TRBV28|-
TGTGCCAGCAGCCACGGGGACCGGGAGCTGTTTTTT
CASSHGDRELFF
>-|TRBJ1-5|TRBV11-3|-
TGTGCCAGCAGCCGATATGGCAATCAGCCCCAGCATTTT
CASSRYGNQPQHF
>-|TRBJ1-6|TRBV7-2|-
TGTGCCAGCAGCTTAGTGGGTGGATATCAGAAAAATTCACCCCTCCACTTT
CASSLVGGYQKNSPLHF
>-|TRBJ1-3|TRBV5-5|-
TGTGCCAGCAGCTCAGGGGCGATCGGAAACACCATATATTTT
CASSSGAIGNTIYF
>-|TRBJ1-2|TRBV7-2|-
TGTGCCAGCAGCTTAGCGCGGGTAGGGGGTGACTATGGCTACACCTTC
CASSLARVGGDYGYTF
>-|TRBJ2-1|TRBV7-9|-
TGTGCCAGCAGCATTAGCGGAACCTCCTACAATGAGCAGTTCTTC
CASSISGTSYNEQFF